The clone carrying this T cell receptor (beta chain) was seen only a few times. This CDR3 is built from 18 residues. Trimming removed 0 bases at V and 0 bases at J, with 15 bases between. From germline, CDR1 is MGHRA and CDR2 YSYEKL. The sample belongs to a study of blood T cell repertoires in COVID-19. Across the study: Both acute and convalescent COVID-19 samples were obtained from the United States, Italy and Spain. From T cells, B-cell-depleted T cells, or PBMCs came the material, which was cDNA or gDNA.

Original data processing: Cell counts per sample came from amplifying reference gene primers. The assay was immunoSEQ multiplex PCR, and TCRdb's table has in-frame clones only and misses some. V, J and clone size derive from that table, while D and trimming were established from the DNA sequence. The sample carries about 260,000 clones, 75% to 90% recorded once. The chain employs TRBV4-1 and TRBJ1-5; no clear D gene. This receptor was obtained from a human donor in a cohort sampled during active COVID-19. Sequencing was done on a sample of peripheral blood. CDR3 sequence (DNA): TGCGCCAGCAGCCAAGATCTTTTGGCAGGACTTAGCAATCAGCCCCAGCATTTT. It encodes CASSQDLLAGLSNQPQHF.